This TCR beta chain was profiled in a study of blood T cell repertoires in COVID-19. CDR1 LNHDA and CDR2 SQIVND come from the germline V gene (reference sequence). V was clipped by 10 bases and J by 8 bases; unmatched bases: 16. This CDR3 is 17 amino acids long. Produced via immunoSEQ multiplex PCR; TCRdb's table is partial and in-frame only. Of 130,000 or so clones in the sample, roughly 82% were seen once. The V gene is TRBV19, the J gene TRBJ2-1; TRBD2 matches 14 bases. Sequencing was done on a sample of peripheral blood. This sequence originates from a human donor in a cohort sampled during active COVID-19. CDR3 sequence: CATRLAGGLLDIYEQFF. The CDR3 DNA reads TGTGCCACTCGACTAGCGGGGGGGCTACTGGACATCTATGAGCAGTTCTTC.